This passage covers 15 T cell receptor beta chains from one sample sequenced in a study of cytomegalovirus exposure and HLA in healthy donors. Primers: 60 Vbeta forward and 13 Jbeta reverse. Clones were sequenced by immunoSEQ multiplex PCR, and TCRdb holds only the in-frame ones, with some missing. This table has about 140,000 clones, approximately 91% appearing once. Sequenced: PBMCs. Receptors originate from a middle-aged woman in good health and CMV-seronegative.

The chain combines TRBV5-1 with TRBJ2-7; possible D gene TRBD2, 5 bases. Trimming shortened V by 1 base and J by 4 bases, and 18 bases separated the two germline ends. Looked up from germline, CDR1 is SGHRS and CDR2 is YFSETQ. There are 16 residues in the CDR3. This CDR3 is CASSLSDWESGYEQYF. The CDR3, as DNA: TGCGCCAGCAGCTTGTCGGACTGGGAGAGTGGGTACGAGCAGTACTTC.

The V call is TRBV25-1, the J call TRBJ2-4; possible D gene TRBD2, 7 bases. The CDR3 is 11 amino acids. Germline V gives CDR1 MGHDK, CDR2 SYGVNS. CDR3 coding DNA: TGTGCTTCCCAGGGAGGGGGCATTCAGTACTTC. Its protein is CASQGGGIQYF.

The chain joins TRBV15 to TRBJ2-7; weak D call: TRBD1 (5 bases). The CDR3 extends over 13 amino acids. Germline CDR1 LNHNV, CDR2 YYDKDF (reference sequence). V lost 3 bases to trimming and J lost 1 base, with 7 bases between them. CDR3 protein: CATSRDNSYEQYF. In nucleotides, the CDR3 is TGTGCCACCAGCAGGGACAATTCCTACGAGCAGTACTTC.

The chain carries TRBV7-9 and TRBJ1-4, with 7 positions matching TRBD1. The CDR3 consists of 13 residues. The junction had 5 bases not matched to a gene; V was cut back by 5 bases and J by 8 bases. Germline V gene data show CDR1 as SEHNR and CDR2 as FQNEAQ (reference sequence). The CDR3 region is CASSKMDREKLFF. As DNA, the CDR3 is TGTGCCAGCAGCAAAATGGACAGGGAAAAACTGTTTTTT.

This chain connects TRBV19 to TRBJ1-5, with 7 bases matching TRBD1. Germline V gene lookup returns CDR1 LNHDA and CDR2 SQIVND (reference sequence). V shed 3 bases, J shed 5 bases, and the junction held 7 bases outside the gene matches. The CDR3 runs 15 residues. The CDR3 loop reads CASSIALQGYQPQHF. DNA of the CDR3: TGTGCCAGTAGTATTGCCCTACAGGGGTATCAGCCCCAGCATTTT.

The V and J genes are TRBV28 and TRBJ2-7; TRBD2 matches at 7 bases. The CDR3 has 15 amino acids. Germline loops: CDR1 MDHEN, CDR2 SYDVKM. Trimming took 8 bases from V and 2 from J; bases not matched to a gene: 12. CDR3 protein: CASGFSSGATYEQYF. CDR3 nucleotides: TGTGCCAGCGGGTTTTCCAGCGGGGCGACCTACGAGCAGTACTTC.

This chain connects TRBV4-2 to TRBJ2-7; 12 nucleotides align to TRBD2. The CDR3 is 16 residues long. The V segment lost 5 bases and the J segment 4 bases; nucleotides outside the gene matches: 9. The germline gives CDR1 LGHNA, CDR2 YNFKEQ. CDR3 nucleotides: TGTGCCAGCAGCAGTAGCAGAACTAGCGGGAGGTACGAGCAGTACTTC. Amino acid sequence: CASSSSRTSGRYEQYF.

The CDR3 nucleotides are TGCGCCAGCAGCTTGGCCGGGACAGGACTAACCGGGGAGCTGTTTTTT. Its translation is CASSLAGTGLTGELFF. The V gene is TRBV5-1, the J gene TRBJ2-2; 8 bases line up with TRBD1. The V and J ends lost 0 bases and 5 bases, in that order; junction bases with no gene match: 6. The germline CDR1 and CDR2 sequences are SGHRS and YFSETQ. This CDR3 spans 16 amino acids.

This sequence joins TRBV4-1 and TRBJ2-5; TRBD1 aligns across 7 bases. The CDR3 is 15 amino acids. From germline, CDR1 is MGHRA and CDR2 YSYEKL. Trimming cost V 5 bases and J 10 bases; bases outside gene matches: 16. CDR3 residues: CASSDRDSGAVGQYF. The CDR3 DNA follows: TGCGCCAGCAGCGACCGGGACAGTGGGGCGGTCGGCCAGTACTTC.

V and J are TRBV28 and TRBJ1-5; 8 nucleotides align to TRBD1. Germline V lookup: CDR1 MDHEN, CDR2 SYDVKM. CDR3 size: 20 residues. V shed 5 bases and J 0 bases; nucleotides not matched to a gene: 18. The CDR3 DNA reads as TGTGCCAGCAGTAAGAGGACAGGGACCAGTTTCCTAACTAGCAATCAGCCCCAGCATTTT. Translated: CASSKRTGTSFLTSNQPQHF.

The V call is TRBV28, the J call TRBJ2-7, with 9 bases matching TRBD1. V lost 5 bases and J lost 1; bases outside the gene matches: 9. The germline V gene has CDR1 MDHEN and CDR2 SYDVKM. This CDR3 is 16 amino acids long. CDR3 nucleotides: TGTGCCAGCAGTCGCCCCGGGACAGGGCTTTCCTACGAGCAGTACTTC. Its protein product is CASSRPGTGLSYEQYF.

This CDR3 reads CASSYIPGTYEQYF. The CDR3 nucleotides read TGTGCCAGCAGTTACATACCAGGGACCTACGAGCAGTACTTC. The chain links TRBV6-6 to TRBJ2-7, with D possibly TRBD1 on 5 matching bases. Germline CDR1 reads MNHNY; CDR2 reads SVGAGI (reference sequence). The ends were cut back, 2 bases at V and 2 bases at J, with 10 bases in the middle. CDR3 length equals 14 residues.

This rearrangement joins TRBV29-1 to TRBJ2-7; 7 bases are a match to TRBD1. CDR1 SQVTM and CDR2 ANQGSEA come from the germline V gene. J gave up 0 bases and V 4 bases, and 9 bases lay outside the gene matches. This CDR3 spans 15 amino acids. The CDR3 region has the DNA TGCAGCGTTGCCGTGACAGGGCTATCCTCCTACGAGCAGTACTTC. Translation gives CSVAVTGLSSYEQYF.

This chain links TRBV29-1 with TRBJ2-1; D call uncertain. The germline gives CDR1 SQVTM, CDR2 ANQGSEA. CDR3 size: 13 residues. Trimming shortened V by 7 bases and J by 9 bases, and 19 bases separated the two germline ends. The CDR3 DNA follows: TGCAGCGAGAGAGAAAACACCCCGGGTGAGCAGTTCTTC. Protein sequence: CSERENTPGEQFF.

The chain carries TRBV29-1 and TRBJ2-5; 8 bases align to TRBD1. Germline loops: CDR1 SQVTM, CDR2 ANQGSEA. CDR3 length: 12 amino acids. Losses at the gene ends were 6 bases for V and 4 bases for J; bases not matched to a gene: 4. The CDR3 coding sequence is TGCAGCGTCAGAGGACAGGGAGAGACCCAGTACTTC. Translating it yields CSVRGQGETQYF.